These 24 T cell receptor beta chains were sequenced from one sample in a study of siplizumab effects on memory and regulatory T cells. Method: immunoSEQ multiplex PCR; TCRdb's copy keeps in-frame clones and lacks some. The sample has about 94,000 clones, approximately 95% seen once; the top ten hold around 0.31%. The sample consisted of non-Treg CD4+ T cells sorted from blood. The source of these receptors is a human donor in good health.

The V and J genes are TRBV11-2 and TRBJ2-7; TRBD1 agrees at 7 bases. There are 16 residues in the CDR3. Germline loops: CDR1 SGHAT, CDR2 FQNNGV. V shed 3 bases, J shed 0 bases, and the junction held 8 bases outside the gene matches. The chain's CDR3 is CASSFIPRGSSYEQYF. The CDR3 nucleotides are TGTGCCAGCAGCTTCATCCCCAGGGGGAGCTCCTACGAGCAGTACTTC.

CDR3 in DNA: TGTGCCAGCAGCGGGACAGGGGGCCGGATAGTCTATGGCTACACCTTC. This gives the protein CASSGTGGRIVYGYTF. V usage is TRBV4-2 and J usage is TRBJ1-2; 12 nucleotides match TRBD1. V lost 5 bases to trimming and J lost 4 bases; unmatched junction nucleotides: 8. The CDR3 extends over 16 amino acids. Germline CDR1 and CDR2: LGHNA and YNFKEQ.

Written as DNA, the CDR3 is TGTGCCAGCAGCCAGGACACAGTTAACTCTGGAAACACCATATATTTT. This translates into CASSQDTVNSGNTIYF. The gene calls are TRBV14 and TRBJ1-3; D might be TRBD1 (5 bases). Trimming took off 3 bases at V and 0 bases at J, with 12 bases between the two ends. Germline V CDR1 and CDR2: SGHDN, FVKESK. CDR3 length: 16 residues.

J is TRBJ1-2 and V is TRBV14; 9 bases are a match to TRBD1. Unmatched junction bases numbered 5, after V lost 4 bases and J lost 8 bases. The CDR3 is 13 amino acids. Germline V gives CDR1 SGHDN, CDR2 FVKESK. CDR3 bases: TGTGCCAGCAGCCCGGGGACAGGGCGAGGCTACACCTTC. Protein: CASSPGTGRGYTF.

The chain couples TRBV7-2 to TRBJ1-1, with TRBD1 as a possible D gene (5 bases). Germline V gene lookup returns CDR1 SGHTA and CDR2 FQGNSA. V shed 2 bases and J shed 11 bases, with 12 bases lying between them. This CDR3 has 12 residues. The CDR3 here is CASSLRDQRAFF. CDR3 sequence (DNA): TGTGCCAGCAGCTTACGGGACCAGCGCGCTTTCTTT.

This chain links TRBV11-2 with TRBJ1-2; D call uncertain. The germline V and J ends were trimmed by 5 bases and 5 bases, with 12 bases remaining between them. The CDR3 contains 13 residues. Germline-derived CDR1 and CDR2 are SGHAT and FQNNGV. The CDR3 is CASSPSAGYGYTF. The CDR3 coding sequence is TGTGCCAGCAGCCCCAGTGCGGGTTATGGCTACACCTTC.

This clone was picked up a small number of times. The chain is built from TRBV5-6 and TRBJ2-7; D may correspond to TRBD1 or TRBD2 (5 bases each). This CDR3 contains 13 residues. Trimming removed 4 bases from V and 6 bases from J, with 14 bases in between. The germline V gene encodes CDR1 SGHDT and CDR2 YYEEEE. This CDR3 is CASSAGFGGEQYF. In DNA form, the CDR3 reads TGTGCCAGCAGCGCCGGTTTTGGGGGCGAGCAGTACTTC.

The rearrangement joins TRBV9 to TRBJ1-1; D is undetermined. The CDR3 spans 14 residues. With 2 bases removed from V and 5 bases from J, the gap between germline ends came to 13 bases. The germline V gene has CDR1 SGDLS and CDR2 YYNGEE. The CDR3 loop is CASSVDGPSTEAFF. For the CDR3, the DNA is TGTGCCAGCAGCGTTGACGGCCCTTCTACTGAAGCTTTCTTT. The full variable domain, with the rest looked up from reference TRBV9 and TRBJ1-1, is DSGVTQTPKHLITATGQRVTLRCSPRSGDLSVYWYQQSLDQGLQFLIQYYNGEERAKGNILERFSAQQFPDLHSELNLSSLELGDSALYFCASSVDGPSTEAFFGQGTRLTVV.

The V and J genes are TRBV7-3 and TRBJ1-1; D is possibly TRBD1 (5 bases). CDR1 and CDR2 from the germline V gene are SGHTA and FQGTGA. This CDR3 has 14 amino acids. V shed 3 bases and J shed 1 base, with 9 bases lying between them. In nucleotides, the CDR3 is TGTGCCAGCAGCTTGGGGACGGAGAACACTGAAGCTTTCTTT. Translating gives CASSLGTENTEAFF.

The V gene is TRBV10-3, the J gene TRBJ2-5; the D is unclear. CDR3 length: 13 amino acids. Trimming stripped 2 bases from V and 5 bases from J, with 9 bases between. CDR1 and CDR2 from the germline V gene are ENHRY and SYGVKD. CDR3 loop: CAISEMAGETQYF. The CDR3 DNA sequence: TGTGCCATCAGTGAGATGGCTGGGGAGACCCAGTACTTC.

The J gene is TRBJ1-2, the V gene TRBV6-1; perhaps TRBD1 as D (5 bases). The V gene's germline CDR1 is MNHNS and CDR2 SASEGT. The CDR3 length is 12 residues. V was pared by 3 bases and J by 4 bases, with 6 bases between. The CDR3 loop reads CASSEGGYGYTF. CDR3 DNA: TGTGCCAGCAGTGAGGGGGGCTATGGCTACACCTTC.

The CDR3 spells CASSLVRDRGSPLHF. The DNA for the CDR3 is TGTGCCAGCAGCTTAGTCCGGGACAGGGGTTCACCCCTCCACTTT. V is TRBV7-6 and J is TRBJ1-6, with 10 nucleotides matching TRBD1. Germline V gives CDR1 SGHVS, CDR2 FNYEAQ. V shed 1 base and J 9 bases; nucleotides not matched to a gene: 3. This CDR3 region has 15 residues.

The chain employs TRBV5-1 and TRBJ2-7, with 7 bases aligning to TRBD1. The CDR3 sequence is 14 residues long. Germline V gene data show CDR1 as SGHRS and CDR2 as YFSETQ. The V segment lost 3 bases and the J segment 3 bases; nucleotides outside the gene matches: 6. CDR3 amino acids: CASSSGTADYEQYF. The CDR3 nucleotides are TGCGCCAGCAGCTCGGGGACAGCGGACTACGAGCAGTACTTC. Full variable domain (missing parts from reference TRBV5-1 and TRBJ2-7): KAGVTQTPRYLIKTRGQQVTLSCSPISGHRSVSWYQQTPGQGLQFLFEYFSETQRNKGNFPGRFSGRQFSNSRSEMNVSTLELGDSALYLCASSSGTADYEQYFGPGTRLTVT.

The chain's CDR3 is CASSIKDSQETQYF. DNA of the CDR3: TGTGCCAGTAGTATTAAGGACAGCCAAGAGACCCAGTACTTC. This chain links TRBV19 with TRBJ2-5, with D possibly being TRBD1 (6 bases). This CDR3 comprises 14 residues. The V end lost 3 bases, the J end lost 1 base, and 9 bases lay between the germline ends. Germline CDR1 reads LNHDA; CDR2 reads SQIVND (reference sequence).

This clone was picked up one time. V is TRBV11-3 and J is TRBJ2-7; D is ambiguous. CDR3 size: 13 residues. Between the trimmed V and J ends, which lost 1 base and 7 bases, there was a span of 11 bases. From germline, CDR1 is SGHNT and CDR2 YENEEA. In nucleotides, the CDR3 is TGTGCCAGCAGCTTAGGACGTGATAGGGAGCAGTACTTC. Encoded protein: CASSLGRDREQYF. Variable domain in full (rest from reference TRBV11-3 and TRBJ2-7): EAGVVQSPRYKIIEKKQPVAFWCNPISGHNTLYWYLQNLGQGPELLIRYENEEAVDDSQLPKDRFSAERLKGVDSTLKIQPAELGDSAVYLCASSLGRDREQYFGPGTRLTVT.

The chain couples TRBV6-6 to TRBJ1-5, with D hard to call. Germline V CDR1 and CDR2: MNHNY, SVGAGI (reference sequence). Trimming stripped 2 bases from V and 5 bases from J, with 4 bases between. The CDR3 is 12 residues long. In DNA, the CDR3 is TGTGCCAGCAGTTACGGCGATCAGCCCCAGCATTTT. It encodes CASSYGDQPQHF.

The gene calls are TRBV7-2 and TRBJ2-7, with D perhaps matching TRBD1 (7 bases). This CDR3 contains 14 residues. Germline CDR1 and CDR2: SGHTA and FQGNSA. Trimming took 1 base from V and 6 from J, leaving 13 bases between them. The DNA for the CDR3 is TGTGCCAGCAGCTTAGAATGGCAGGGGGGCGAGCAGTACTTC. Translated: CASSLEWQGGEQYF.

In this sample, this clone turned up once. This chain connects TRBV6-6 to TRBJ2-1, with D possibly called TRBD1 or TRBD2 (5 bases each). Germline CDR1 MNHNY, CDR2 SVGAGI (reference sequence). This CDR3 has 13 residues. V lost 2 bases and J 6 bases, leaving 8 bases between the germline ends. CDR3 in DNA: TGTGCCAGCAGTTACACTAGGGGCAATGAGCAGTTCTTC. This gives the protein CASSYTRGNEQFF.

The chain combines TRBV7-9 with TRBJ2-1; 7 positions agree with TRBD2. V lost 4 bases to trimming and J lost 6 bases; unmatched junction nucleotides: 6. CDR3 size: 14 residues. Germline CDR1 SEHNR, CDR2 FQNEAQ (reference sequence). CDR3 residues: CASSSAGVFNEQFF. CDR3 nucleotides: TGTGCCAGCAGCTCGGCGGGAGTTTTCAATGAGCAGTTCTTC.

This chain uses TRBV15 with TRBJ1-5; D remains ambiguous. The CDR3 covers 12 residues. Per the germline V gene, CDR1 is LNHNV and CDR2 is YYDKDF (reference sequence). V was pared by 2 bases and J by 7 bases, with 6 bases between. The CDR3 region has the DNA TGTGCCACCAGCAGACAAGACCAGCCCCAGCATTTT. Protein sequence: CATSRQDQPQHF.

V and J are TRBV4-1 and TRBJ1-2, with 8 bases aligning to TRBD1. CDR1 is MGHRA, CDR2 YSYEKL, per germline. The V and J ends lost 4 bases and 4 bases, in that order; junction bases with no gene match: 8. The CDR3 contains 15 residues. CDR3 bases: TGCGCCAGCAGCCCGACCCAGGGGGCTACCTATGGCTACACCTTC. This codes for CASSPTQGATYGYTF.

The chain combines TRBV5-5 with TRBJ2-1; tentative D call: TRBD1 (6 bases). Per the germline V gene, CDR1 is SGHKS and CDR2 is YYEKEE (reference sequence). The CDR3 is 14 amino acids. V was pared by 3 bases and J by 8 bases, with 15 bases between. CDR3 region: CASSSEKGVDEQFF. DNA of the CDR3: TGTGCCAGCAGCTCGGAGAAGGGGGTGGATGAGCAGTTCTTC. The complete variable domain, with remaining parts taken from reference TRBV5-5 and TRBJ2-1, reads DAGVTQSPTHLIKTRGQQVTLRCSPISGHKSVSWYQQVLGQGPQFIFQYYEKEERGRGNFPDRFSARQFPNYSSELNVNALLLGDSALYLCASSSEKGVDEQFFGPGTRLTVL.

This rearrangement joins TRBV29-1 to TRBJ2-1, with D maybe TRBD2 (5 bases). Looked up from germline, CDR1 is SQVTM and CDR2 is ANQGSEA. The CDR3 is made up of 17 amino acids. The V end lost 0 bases, the J end lost 5 bases, and 20 bases lay between the germline ends. The chain's CDR3 is CSVEELASRRLHNEQFF. CDR3 in DNA: TGCAGCGTTGAAGAGTTAGCTAGCCGCAGACTTCACAATGAGCAGTTCTTC.

The chain has TRBV6-5 and TRBJ1-6; a weak D match, TRBD1 (5 bases). Per the germline V gene, CDR1 is MNHEY and CDR2 is SVGAGI. The length of the CDR3 is 15 residues. The V and J ends lost 0 bases and 7 bases respectively, with 10 bases between them. The CDR3 sequence: CASSYSQGWNSPLHF. In DNA form, the CDR3 reads TGTGCCAGCAGTTACTCGCAGGGTTGGAATTCACCCCTCCACTTT.